Listed here are 26 T cell receptor beta chains from one sample, sequenced in a study of cytomegalovirus exposure and HLA in healthy donors. Clones were read by immunoSEQ multiplex PCR, and TCRdb kept only the in-frame ones, dropping some. Counted here are about 130,000 clones, about 88% occurring once; the ten biggest clones make up 1.4%. Material for sequencing was PBMCs. Receptors were obtained from a man aged 30 to 45 in good health and CMV-seronegative.

Notes on this clone: The same CDR3 also results from other DNA sequences found in this sample. The rearrangement joins TRBV18 to TRBJ2-5; unclear D gene. The V end lost 3 bases, the J end lost 2 bases, and 7 bases lay between the germline ends. Germline V gene lookup returns CDR1 KGHSH and CDR2 LQKENI. This CDR3 region has 13 residues. CDR3 DNA sequence: TGTGCCAGCTCACCTGGGCAGCAAGAGACCCAGTACTTC. Protein: CASSPGQQETQYF.

This clone has a single count. V and J are TRBV5-1 and TRBJ2-1; 11 bases are shared with TRBD2. The V segment lost 4 bases and the J segment 2 bases; nucleotides outside the gene matches: 5. The CDR3 runs 16 residues. Germline V lookup: CDR1 SGHRS, CDR2 YFSETQ. The DNA of the CDR3 is TGCGCCAGCAGCAAACTAGCGGGGGCTGCCTACAATGAGCAGTTCTTC. Its translation: CASSKLAGAAYNEQFF.

The genes are TRBV6-5 and TRBJ2-4, with D possibly matching TRBD2 (7 bases). V dropped 8 bases and J dropped 0 bases, with 14 bases sitting between them. Germline CDR1 and CDR2: MNHEY and SVGAGI. This CDR3 spans 15 amino acids. The CDR3 DNA sequence: TGTGCCAGCGGAGGGGGGGGCCTAGCCAAAAACATTCAGTACTTC. Translating gives CASGGGGLAKNIQYF.

The chain recombines TRBV5-6 with TRBJ1-5; tentative D call: TRBD1 (6 bases). This CDR3 has 15 residues. In germline, CDR1 is SGHDT, CDR2 YYEEEE. Deletions cut 2 bases from V and 3 bases from J, with 12 bases between. This CDR3 reads CASSFRGRNNQPQHF. DNA of the CDR3: TGTGCCAGCAGCTTCAGGGGAAGGAACAATCAGCCCCAGCATTTT.

V gene TRBV6-4 combines with J gene TRBJ2-1, with D possibly TRBD1 on 6 matching bases. This CDR3 is 16 amino acids long. The germline V gene encodes CDR1 MRHNA and CDR2 SNTAGT. Trimming removed 8 bases from V and 4 bases from J, with 21 bases in between. The DNA for the CDR3 is TGTGCCAGCCCGGCTATGCTAAGGGGGTCGTACAATGAGCAGTTCTTC. Its translation: CASPAMLRGSYNEQFF.

V is TRBV18 and J is TRBJ2-3, with TRBD2 as a possible D gene (5 bases). The CDR3 has 15 residues. V lost 5 bases and J 2 bases, leaving 14 bases between the germline ends. Germline CDR1 KGHSH, CDR2 LQKENI. The DNA for the CDR3 is TGTGCCAGCTCAATGGTAGCGAGGGACACAGATACGCAGTATTTT. Residues: CASSMVARDTDTQYF.

CDR3 nucleotides: TGTGCCAGCAGTGATAGCAGACAGGGCATCAATGGCTACACCTTC. The encoded protein is CASSDSRQGINGYTF. The chain recombines TRBV6-1 with TRBJ1-2; 7 bases are a match to TRBD1. Trimming cost V 3 bases and J 6 bases; bases outside gene matches: 10. There are 15 residues in the CDR3. Per germline, CDR1 MNHNS and CDR2 SASEGT.

The chain combines TRBV19 with TRBJ2-1; 8 bases are shared with TRBD1. The length of the CDR3 is 12 residues. V shed 8 bases and J 10 bases; nucleotides not matched to a gene: 7. Germline V gives CDR1 LNHDA, CDR2 SQIVND (reference sequence). The CDR3 is CASWTGKGEQFF. The CDR3, as DNA: TGTGCCAGTTGGACAGGGAAGGGCGAGCAGTTCTTC.

V and J are TRBV9 and TRBJ2-7, with 7 positions matching TRBD2. The CDR3 is made up of 15 amino acids. Germline trimming cut 0 bases from V and 6 bases from J; bases unmatched to any gene: 9. CDR1 and CDR2 (germline): SGDLS, YYNGEE. This CDR3 reads CASSVAGEGGIEQYF. CDR3 DNA sequence: TGTGCCAGCAGCGTAGCCGGGGAGGGAGGCATCGAGCAGTACTTC.

V is TRBV6-6 and J is TRBJ2-7; a possible D gene is TRBD1 (5 bases). The CDR3 has 13 residues. Germline lookup yields CDR1 MNHNY and CDR2 SVGAGI (reference sequence). V lost 5 bases to trimming and J lost 3 bases, with 11 bases between them. The CDR3 reads CASSKTDSYEQYF. CDR3 in DNA: TGTGCCAGCAGTAAAACCGACAGCTACGAGCAGTACTTC.

This clone occurred once. The chain is built from TRBV28 and TRBJ2-3; no clear D gene. V dropped 4 bases and J dropped 9 bases, with 14 bases sitting between them. The CDR3 contains 13 residues. CDR1 MDHEN and CDR2 SYDVKM come from the germline V gene. The CDR3 DNA follows: TGTGCCAGCAGTTCCTCTGCAACAGTGACGCAGTATTTT. This translates into CASSSSATVTQYF. Combining the CDR3 with reference TRBV28 and TRBJ2-3 gives the whole variable domain DVKVTQSSRYLVKRTGEKVFLECVQDMDHENMFWYRQDPGLGLRLIYFSYDVKMKEKGDIPEGYSVSREKKERFSLILESASTNQTSMYLCASSSSATVTQYFGPGTRLTVL.

V and J are TRBV4-1 and TRBJ2-5; a weak D match, TRBD2 (6 bases). The V gene lost 4 bases and the J gene lost 0 bases, with 21 bases spanning the gap. Germline CDR1 reads MGHRA; CDR2 reads YSYEKL. This CDR3 has 18 amino acids. CDR3 in amino acids: CASSPLPLPGSYQETQYF. Written as DNA, the CDR3 is TGCGCCAGCAGCCCCCTCCCCCTCCCCGGGAGCTACCAAGAGACCCAGTACTTC.

A few counts support this clone. The chain employs TRBV7-2 and TRBJ1-6; D ambiguous. CDR1 and CDR2 (germline): SGHTA, FQGNSA. The CDR3 has 15 amino acids. The V gene lost 3 bases and the J gene lost 10 bases, with 16 bases spanning the gap. CDR3 coding DNA: TGTGCCAGCAGCTTCGGGGTACAGATGCAATCACCCCTCCACTTT. This sequence encodes CASSFGVQMQSPLHF.

Only a few counts were recorded for this clone. The chain has TRBV2 and TRBJ2-3, with a tentative D call TRBD1 (6 bases). The CDR3 covers 15 residues. Germline V lookup: CDR1 SNHLY, CDR2 FYNNEI. V was trimmed by 4 bases and J by 5 bases, leaving 16 bases between them. The CDR3 DNA is TGTGCCAGCAGTGGAGGGGGTGTGGGTCTAGATACGCAGTATTTT. Translating gives CASSGGGVGLDTQYF.

The genes are TRBV7-3 and TRBJ2-3; 8 bases map to TRBD2. After removal of 4 bases from V and 0 bases from J, the junction contained 9 bases not matched to a gene. The CDR3 has 17 amino acids. CDR1 is SGHTA and CDR2 is FQGTGA in the germline V gene. The CDR3 loop reads CASSSLPGLGSTDTQYF. Written as DNA, the CDR3 is TGTGCCAGCAGCTCCCTACCGGGACTAGGGAGCACAGATACGCAGTATTTT.

V is TRBV5-1 and J is TRBJ2-7; the match to TRBD2 covers 7 bases. There are 14 residues in the CDR3. The J segment lost 5 bases and the V segment lost 4 bases, leaving 9 bases of the junction unmatched. Germline CDR1 reads SGHRS; CDR2 reads YFSETQ. The DNA for the CDR3 is TGCGCCAGCAGCCCGGCGGGGGTGCCCCACGAGCAGTACTTC. It yields the protein CASSPAGVPHEQYF.

V gene TRBV9 combines with J gene TRBJ1-2; the match to TRBD1 covers 7 bases. The CDR3 is 14 residues long. The germline V gene has CDR1 SGDLS and CDR2 YYNGEE. The V segment lost 6 bases and the J segment 8 bases; nucleotides outside the gene matches: 13. The CDR3 protein is CASTSIEGAAGYTF. The CDR3 DNA is TGTGCCAGCACCAGTATCGAGGGGGCGGCCGGCTACACCTTC.

V and J are TRBV6-5 and TRBJ1-3; no reliable D call. The germline V and J ends were trimmed by 0 bases and 2 bases, with 5 bases remaining between them. Germline lookup yields CDR1 MNHEY and CDR2 SVGAGI. This CDR3 is built from 14 residues. CDR3 region: CASSYSPAGNTIYF. The CDR3, as DNA: TGTGCCAGCAGTTACTCCCCAGCTGGAAACACCATATATTTT.

The chain has TRBV28 and TRBJ2-7; 9 bases map to TRBD1. From germline, CDR1 is MDHEN and CDR2 SYDVKM. With V trimmed by 6 bases and J by 7 bases, 10 bases remained unmatched. CDR3 length equals 14 residues. For the CDR3, the DNA is TGTGCCAGCAGCAGGGACAGGGCCTCTCGGGAGCAGTACTTC. It is translated as CASSRDRASREQYF.

The chain employs TRBV10-3 and TRBJ1-2, with D perhaps TRBD1 (6 bases). The CDR3 contains 15 residues. Germline CDR1 and CDR2: ENHRY and SYGVKD. Trimming pared 2 bases from V and 5 bases from J, leaving 15 bases between. The CDR3 nucleotides are TGTGCCATCAGTGAGGGTCGGGGGGCTGGATATGGCTACACCTTC. As protein: CAISEGRGAGYGYTF.

The rearrangement links TRBV30 to TRBJ2-5, with 7 nucleotides matching TRBD2. CDR3 length: 15 amino acids. The V and J ends lost 0 bases and 1 base, in that order; junction bases with no gene match: 5. Germline CDR1 reads GTSNPN; CDR2 reads SVGIG (reference sequence). The DNA of the CDR3 is TGTGCCTGGAGTGTTGGGACTACTATCCAAGAGACCCAGTACTTC. Its protein is CAWSVGTTIQETQYF.

This clone has a single count. V gene TRBV5-1 combines with J gene TRBJ2-6, with D uncertain. V was shortened by 0 bases and J by 0 bases, with 4 bases between the two germline ends. Looked up from germline, CDR1 is SGHRS and CDR2 is YFSETQ. The CDR3 sequence is 15 residues long. CDR3 DNA sequence: TGCGCCAGCAGCTTGGCCGGCTCTGGGGCCAACGTCCTGACTTTC. This translates into CASSLAGSGANVLTF.

The J gene is TRBJ1-2, the V gene TRBV5-1; no definite D call. The CDR3 covers 14 residues. CDR1 SGHRS and CDR2 YFSETQ come from the germline V gene. With 0 bases removed from V and 4 bases from J, the gap between germline ends came to 10 bases. The CDR3 here is CASSLGAGFYGYTF. The CDR3 region has the DNA TGCGCCAGCAGCTTGGGGGCAGGTTTCTATGGCTACACCTTC.

This chain uses TRBV10-1 with TRBJ2-2; D unresolved. V was cut by 4 bases and J by 3 bases, with 9 bases left in between. This CDR3 comprises 14 residues. CDR1 is WNHNN and CDR2 is SYGVQD in the germline V gene (reference sequence). The CDR3 nucleotides read TGCGCCAGCAGTGTAGAGCGATACACCGGGGAGCTGTTTTTT. Translation: CASSVERYTGELFF.

J is TRBJ2-5 and V is TRBV7-3; no reliable D call. V was cut by 4 bases and J by 1 base, with 7 bases left in between. The CDR3 covers 13 residues. Germline V gene lookup returns CDR1 SGHTA and CDR2 FQGTGA. The CDR3 nucleotides read TGTGCCAGCAGCTATCTCAGCCAAGAGACCCAGTACTTC. This encodes CASSYLSQETQYF.

This chain links TRBV7-2 with TRBJ1-2, with 8 bases matching TRBD1. The CDR3 sequence is 15 residues long. The germline gives CDR1 SGHTA, CDR2 FQGNSA. Trimming took 1 base from V and 5 from J; bases not matched to a gene: 6. The CDR3 protein is CASSLGSGGAYGYTF. DNA for the CDR3: TGTGCCAGCAGCTTAGGATCAGGGGGCGCATATGGCTACACCTTC.